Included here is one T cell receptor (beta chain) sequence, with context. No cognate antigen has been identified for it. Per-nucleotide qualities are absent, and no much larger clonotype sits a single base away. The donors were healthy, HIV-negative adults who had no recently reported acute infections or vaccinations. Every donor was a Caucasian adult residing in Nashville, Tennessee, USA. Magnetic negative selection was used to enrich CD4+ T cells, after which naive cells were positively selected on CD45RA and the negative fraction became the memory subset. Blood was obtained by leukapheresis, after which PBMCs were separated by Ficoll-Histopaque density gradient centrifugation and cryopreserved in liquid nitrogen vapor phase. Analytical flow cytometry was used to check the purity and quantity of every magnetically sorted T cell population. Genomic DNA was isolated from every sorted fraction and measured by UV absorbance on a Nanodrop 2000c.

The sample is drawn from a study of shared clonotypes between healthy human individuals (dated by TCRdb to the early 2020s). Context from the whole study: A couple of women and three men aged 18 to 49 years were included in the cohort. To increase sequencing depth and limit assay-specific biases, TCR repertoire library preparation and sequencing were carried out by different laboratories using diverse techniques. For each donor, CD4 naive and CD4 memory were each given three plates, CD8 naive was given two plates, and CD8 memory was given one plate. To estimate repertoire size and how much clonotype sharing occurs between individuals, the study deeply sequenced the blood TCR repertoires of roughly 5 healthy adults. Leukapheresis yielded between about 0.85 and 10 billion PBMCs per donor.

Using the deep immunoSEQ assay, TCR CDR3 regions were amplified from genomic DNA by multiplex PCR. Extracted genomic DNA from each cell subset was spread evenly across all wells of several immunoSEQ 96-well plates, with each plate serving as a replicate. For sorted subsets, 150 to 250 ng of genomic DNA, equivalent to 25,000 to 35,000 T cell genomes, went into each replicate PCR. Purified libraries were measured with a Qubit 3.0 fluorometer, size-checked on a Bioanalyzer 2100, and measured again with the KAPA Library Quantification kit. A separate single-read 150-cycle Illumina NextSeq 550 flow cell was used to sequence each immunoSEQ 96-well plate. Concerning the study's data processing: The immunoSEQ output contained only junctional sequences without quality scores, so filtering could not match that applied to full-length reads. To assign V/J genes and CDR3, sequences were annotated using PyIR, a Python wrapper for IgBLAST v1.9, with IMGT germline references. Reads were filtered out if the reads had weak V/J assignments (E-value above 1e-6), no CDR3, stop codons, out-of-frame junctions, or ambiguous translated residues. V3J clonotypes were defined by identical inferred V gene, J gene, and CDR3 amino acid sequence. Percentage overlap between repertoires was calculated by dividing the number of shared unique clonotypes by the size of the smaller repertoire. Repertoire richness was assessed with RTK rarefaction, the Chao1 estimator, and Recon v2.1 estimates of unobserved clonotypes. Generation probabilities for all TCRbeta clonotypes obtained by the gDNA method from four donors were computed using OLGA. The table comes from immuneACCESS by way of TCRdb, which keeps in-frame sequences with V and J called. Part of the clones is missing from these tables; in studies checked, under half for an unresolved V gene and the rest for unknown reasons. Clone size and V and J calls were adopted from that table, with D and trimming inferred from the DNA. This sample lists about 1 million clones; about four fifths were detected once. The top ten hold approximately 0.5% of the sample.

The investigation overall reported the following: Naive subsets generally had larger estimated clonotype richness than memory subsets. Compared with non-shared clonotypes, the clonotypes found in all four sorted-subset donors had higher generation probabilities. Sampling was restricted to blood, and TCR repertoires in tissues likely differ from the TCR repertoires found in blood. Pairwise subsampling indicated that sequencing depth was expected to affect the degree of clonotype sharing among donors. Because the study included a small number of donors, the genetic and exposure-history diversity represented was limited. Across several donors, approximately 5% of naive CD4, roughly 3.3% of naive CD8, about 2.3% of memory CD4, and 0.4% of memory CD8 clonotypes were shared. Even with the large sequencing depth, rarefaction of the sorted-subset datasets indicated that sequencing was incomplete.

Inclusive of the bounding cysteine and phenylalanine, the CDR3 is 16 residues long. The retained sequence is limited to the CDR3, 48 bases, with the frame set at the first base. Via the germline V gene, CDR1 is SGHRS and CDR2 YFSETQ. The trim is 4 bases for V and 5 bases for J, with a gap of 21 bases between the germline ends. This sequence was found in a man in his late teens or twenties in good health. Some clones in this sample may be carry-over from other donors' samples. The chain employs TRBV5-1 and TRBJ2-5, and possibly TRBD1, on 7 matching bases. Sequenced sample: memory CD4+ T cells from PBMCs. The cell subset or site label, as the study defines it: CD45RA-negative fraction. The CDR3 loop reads CASSLNQGGDGETQYF. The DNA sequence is TGCGCCAGCAGCCTCAACCAGGGGGGTGATGGGGAGACCCAGTACTTC.